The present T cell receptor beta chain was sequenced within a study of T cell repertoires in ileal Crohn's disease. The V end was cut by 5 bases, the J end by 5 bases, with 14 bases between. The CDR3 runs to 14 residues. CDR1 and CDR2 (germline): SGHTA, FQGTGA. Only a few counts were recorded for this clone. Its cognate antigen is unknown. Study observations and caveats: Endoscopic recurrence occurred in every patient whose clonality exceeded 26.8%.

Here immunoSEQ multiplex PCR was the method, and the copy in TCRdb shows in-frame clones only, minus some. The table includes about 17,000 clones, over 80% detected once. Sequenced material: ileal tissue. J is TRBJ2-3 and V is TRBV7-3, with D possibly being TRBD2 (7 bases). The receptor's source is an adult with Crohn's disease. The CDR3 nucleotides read TGTGCCAGCAGCCCACGGGGGGCTGGAGATACGCAGTATTTT. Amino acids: CASSPRGAGDTQYF.